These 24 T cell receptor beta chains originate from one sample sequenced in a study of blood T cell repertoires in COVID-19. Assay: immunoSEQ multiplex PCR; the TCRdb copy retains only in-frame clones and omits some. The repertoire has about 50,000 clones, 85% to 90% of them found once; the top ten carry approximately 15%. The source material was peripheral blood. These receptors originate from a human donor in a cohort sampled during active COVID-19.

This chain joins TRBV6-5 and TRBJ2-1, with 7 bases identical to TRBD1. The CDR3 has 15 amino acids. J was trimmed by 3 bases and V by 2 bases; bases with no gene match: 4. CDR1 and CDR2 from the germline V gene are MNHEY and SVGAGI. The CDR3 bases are TGTGCCAGCAGTTACCTGGACAGGATCTACAATGAGCAGTTCTTC. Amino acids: CASSYLDRIYNEQFF.

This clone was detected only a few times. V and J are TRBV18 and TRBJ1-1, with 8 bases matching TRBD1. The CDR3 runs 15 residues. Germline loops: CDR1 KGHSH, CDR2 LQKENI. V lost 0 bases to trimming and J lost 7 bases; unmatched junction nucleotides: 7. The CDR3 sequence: CASSPPVQGGGEAFF. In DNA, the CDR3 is TGTGCCAGCTCACCACCGGTACAGGGGGGAGGTGAAGCTTTCTTT.

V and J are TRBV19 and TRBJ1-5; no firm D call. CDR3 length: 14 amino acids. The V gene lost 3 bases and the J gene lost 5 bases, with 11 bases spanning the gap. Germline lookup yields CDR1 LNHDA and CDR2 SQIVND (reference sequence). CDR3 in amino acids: CASSIEGWDQPQHF. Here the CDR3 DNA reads TGTGCCAGTAGTATCGAGGGCTGGGATCAGCCCCAGCATTTT.

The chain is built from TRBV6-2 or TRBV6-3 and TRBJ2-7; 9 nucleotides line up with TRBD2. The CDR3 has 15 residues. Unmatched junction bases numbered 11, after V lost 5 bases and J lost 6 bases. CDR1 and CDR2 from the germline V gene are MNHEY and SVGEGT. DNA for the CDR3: TGTGCCAGCAGTGACACCGGGACTAGCTTCTCCGAGCAGTACTTC. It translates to CASSDTGTSFSEQYF.

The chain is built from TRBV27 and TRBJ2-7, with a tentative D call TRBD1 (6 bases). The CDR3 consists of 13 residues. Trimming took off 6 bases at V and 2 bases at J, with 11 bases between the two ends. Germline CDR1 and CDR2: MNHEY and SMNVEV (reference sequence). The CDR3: CASSGGQTYEQYF. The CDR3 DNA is TGTGCCAGCAGCGGCGGACAGACCTACGAGCAGTACTTC.

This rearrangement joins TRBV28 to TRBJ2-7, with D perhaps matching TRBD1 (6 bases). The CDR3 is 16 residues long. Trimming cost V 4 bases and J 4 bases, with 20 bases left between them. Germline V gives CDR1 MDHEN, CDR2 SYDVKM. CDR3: CASSSPWTADLYEQYF. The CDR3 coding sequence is TGTGCCAGCAGTTCCCCCTGGACAGCAGACCTTTACGAGCAGTACTTC.

The CDR3 here is CAGSVGGSVEQFF. CDR3 DNA: TGTGCCGGATCAGTAGGGGGCTCGGTTGAGCAGTTCTTC. The gene calls are TRBV2 and TRBJ2-1; TRBD1 matches 7 bases. The CDR3 loop spans 13 amino acids. CDR1 is SNHLY and CDR2 is FYNNEI in the germline V gene. Trimming took 11 bases from V and 9 from J; bases not matched to a gene: 13.

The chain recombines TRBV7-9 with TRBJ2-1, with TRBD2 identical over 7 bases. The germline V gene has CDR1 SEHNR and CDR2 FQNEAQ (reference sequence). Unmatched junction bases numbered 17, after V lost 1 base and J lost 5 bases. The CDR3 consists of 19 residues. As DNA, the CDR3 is TGTGCCAGCAGCTTAGAGGGAGCGGGGAGAGACCCACCCCACAATGAGCAGTTCTTC. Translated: CASSLEGAGRDPPHNEQFF. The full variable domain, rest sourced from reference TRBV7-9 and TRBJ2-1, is DTGVSQNPRHKITKRGQNVTFRCDPISEHNRLYWYRQTLGQGPEFLTYFQNEAQLEKSRLLSDRFSAERPKGSFSTLEIQRTEQGDSAMYLCASSLEGAGRDPPHNEQFFGPGTRLTVL.

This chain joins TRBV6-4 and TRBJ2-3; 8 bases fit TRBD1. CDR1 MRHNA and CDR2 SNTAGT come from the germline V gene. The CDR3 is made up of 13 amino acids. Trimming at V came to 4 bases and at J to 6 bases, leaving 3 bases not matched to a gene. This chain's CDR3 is CASSAGQGDTQYF. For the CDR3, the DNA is TGTGCCAGCAGTGCAGGACAGGGTGATACGCAGTATTTT.

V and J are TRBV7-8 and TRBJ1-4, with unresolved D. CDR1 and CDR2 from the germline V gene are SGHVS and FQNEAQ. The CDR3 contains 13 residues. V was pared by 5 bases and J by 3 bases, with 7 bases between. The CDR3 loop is CASSRTPNEKLFF. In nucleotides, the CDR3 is TGTGCCAGCAGCCGCACACCTAATGAAAAACTGTTTTTT.

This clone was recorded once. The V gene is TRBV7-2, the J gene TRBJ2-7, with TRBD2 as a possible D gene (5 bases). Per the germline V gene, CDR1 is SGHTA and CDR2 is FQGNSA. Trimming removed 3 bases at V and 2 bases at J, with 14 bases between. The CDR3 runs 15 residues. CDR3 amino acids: CASSLGSVSPYEQYF. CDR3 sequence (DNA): TGTGCCAGCAGCTTGGGGAGCGTTTCCCCCTACGAGCAGTACTTC.

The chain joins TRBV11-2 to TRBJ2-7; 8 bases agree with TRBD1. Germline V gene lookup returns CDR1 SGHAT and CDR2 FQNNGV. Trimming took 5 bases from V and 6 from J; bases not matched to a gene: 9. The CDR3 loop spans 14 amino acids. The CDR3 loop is CASSLDRVSGEQYF. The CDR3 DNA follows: TGTGCCAGCAGCCTGGACAGGGTGTCAGGCGAGCAGTACTTC.

Here the CDR3 DNA reads TGCGCCAGCAGCCGAACTACAGGGGGCGAGGGCTATGGCTACACCTTC. As protein: CASSRTTGGEGYGYTF. This chain connects TRBV4-1 to TRBJ1-2, with 9 bases that match TRBD1. The CDR3 runs to 16 residues. The V segment lost 4 bases and the J segment 4 bases; nucleotides outside the gene matches: 10. CDR1 and CDR2 (germline): MGHRA, YSYEKL.

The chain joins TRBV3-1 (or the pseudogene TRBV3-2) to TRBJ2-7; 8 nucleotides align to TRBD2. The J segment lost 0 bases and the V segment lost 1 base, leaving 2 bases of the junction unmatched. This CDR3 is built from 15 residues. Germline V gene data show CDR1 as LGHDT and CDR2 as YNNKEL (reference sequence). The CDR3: CASSQGSGASYEQYF. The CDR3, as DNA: TGTGCCAGCAGCCAAGGTAGCGGGGCCTCCTACGAGCAGTACTTC.

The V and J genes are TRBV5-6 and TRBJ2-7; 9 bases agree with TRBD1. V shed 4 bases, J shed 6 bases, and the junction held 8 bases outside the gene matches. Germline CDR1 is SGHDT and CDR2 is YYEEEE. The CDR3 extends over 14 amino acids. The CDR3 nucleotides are TGTGCCAGCAGCCCCCGGGACAGGGCGTCCGAGCAGTACTTC. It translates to CASSPRDRASEQYF.

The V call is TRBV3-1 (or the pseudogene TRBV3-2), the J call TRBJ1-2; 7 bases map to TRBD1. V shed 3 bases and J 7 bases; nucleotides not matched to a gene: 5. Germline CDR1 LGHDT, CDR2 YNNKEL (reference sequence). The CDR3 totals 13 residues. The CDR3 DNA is TGTGCCAGCAGCCAGCGACAGGGAGGTGGCTACACCTTC. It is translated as CASSQRQGGGYTF.

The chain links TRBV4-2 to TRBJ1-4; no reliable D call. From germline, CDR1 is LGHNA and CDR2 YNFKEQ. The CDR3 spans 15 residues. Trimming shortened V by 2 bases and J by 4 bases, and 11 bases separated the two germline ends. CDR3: CASSQRTEGNEKLFF. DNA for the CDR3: TGTGCCAGCAGCCAACGGACGGAGGGTAATGAAAAACTGTTTTTT.

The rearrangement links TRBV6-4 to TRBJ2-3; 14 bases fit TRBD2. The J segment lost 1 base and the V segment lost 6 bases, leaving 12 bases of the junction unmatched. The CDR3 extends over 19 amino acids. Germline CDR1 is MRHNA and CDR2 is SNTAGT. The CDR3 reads CASSQPSRTSGGCTDTQYF. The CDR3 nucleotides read TGTGCCAGCAGCCAACCCTCCAGGACTAGCGGGGGGTGCACAGATACGCAGTATTTT.

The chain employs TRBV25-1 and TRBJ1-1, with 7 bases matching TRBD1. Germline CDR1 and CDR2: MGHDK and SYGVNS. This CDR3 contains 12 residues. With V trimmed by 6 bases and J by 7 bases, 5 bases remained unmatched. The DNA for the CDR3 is TGTGCCAGCAGCGACAGGGCAAATGAAGCTTTCTTT. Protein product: CASSDRANEAFF.

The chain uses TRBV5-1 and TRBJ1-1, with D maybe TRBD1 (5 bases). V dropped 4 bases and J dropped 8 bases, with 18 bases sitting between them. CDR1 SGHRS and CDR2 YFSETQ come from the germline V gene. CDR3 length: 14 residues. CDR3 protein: CASSAEGRGGEAFF. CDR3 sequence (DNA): TGCGCCAGCAGCGCCGAGGGTAGGGGAGGAGAAGCTTTCTTT.

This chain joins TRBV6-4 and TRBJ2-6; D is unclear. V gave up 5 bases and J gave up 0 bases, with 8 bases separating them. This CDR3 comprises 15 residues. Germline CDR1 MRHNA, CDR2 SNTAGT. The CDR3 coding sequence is TGTGCCAGCAGTAATGCGAGCTCTGGGGCCAACGTCCTGACTTTC. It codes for CASSNASSGANVLTF.

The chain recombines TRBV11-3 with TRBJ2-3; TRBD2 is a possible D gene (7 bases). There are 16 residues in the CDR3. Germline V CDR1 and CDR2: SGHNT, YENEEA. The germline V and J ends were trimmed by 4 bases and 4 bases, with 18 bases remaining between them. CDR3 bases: TGTGCCAGCAGCTACACAGGGTGGGGGGGCGCAGATACGCAGTATTTT. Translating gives CASSYTGWGGADTQYF. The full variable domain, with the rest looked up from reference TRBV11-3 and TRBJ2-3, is EAGVVQSPRYKIIEKKQPVAFWCNPISGHNTLYWYLQNLGQGPELLIRYENEEAVDDSQLPKDRFSAERLKGVDSTLKIQPAELGDSAVYLCASSYTGWGGADTQYFGPGTRLTVL.

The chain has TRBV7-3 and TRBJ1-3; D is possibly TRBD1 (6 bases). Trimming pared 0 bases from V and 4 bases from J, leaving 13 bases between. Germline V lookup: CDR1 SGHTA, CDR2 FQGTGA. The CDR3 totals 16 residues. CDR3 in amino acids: CASSLTGGRDGNTIYF. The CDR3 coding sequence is TGTGCCAGCAGCTTAACAGGGGGTAGAGACGGAAACACCATATATTTT.

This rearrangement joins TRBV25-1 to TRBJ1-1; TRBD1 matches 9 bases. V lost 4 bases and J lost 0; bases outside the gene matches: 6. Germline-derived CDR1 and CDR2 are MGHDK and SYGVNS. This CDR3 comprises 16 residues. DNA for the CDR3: TGTGCCAGCAGTGCTGCCGGGACAGGGATGAACACTGAAGCTTTCTTT. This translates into CASSAAGTGMNTEAFF.